This TCR beta chain appears in the sequencing data of a study of T cells in Graves' hyperthyroidism and ophthalmopathy. Researchers took RNA transcripts and amplified the TCR beta CDR3 regions from them. First-round RT-PCR with HTBI primers amplified the TCR CDR3 region. A single record per CDR3 protein comes from TCRdb applying MiXCR to the multiplex PCR reads. Of more than 35,000 distinct CDR3 sequences in the sample, approximately 49% were seen once. Findings of the study overall: Model-based prediction identified ophthalmopathy a median 6.5 months prior to its onset. Blood samples included most of the expanded thyroid clonotypes exceeding 0.001.

This clonotype was observed at least ten times. What it binds is unknown. Sequences were obtained from peripheral blood or thyroid tissue (not recorded which). This receptor was taken from a woman aged 45-65 years with Graves' hyperthyroidism.

The chain's CDR3 is CASSQSLAGVGEQYF. The DNA for the CDR3 is TGTGCCAGCAGCCAGAGCCTAGCGGGAGTTGGCGAGCAGTACTTC. V is TRBV6-2 or TRBV6-3 and J is TRBJ2-7, with TRBD2 matching over 10 bases. V lost 6 bases, J lost 6 bases, and 11 bases stayed unmatched. The CDR3 consists of 15 residues. The germline gives CDR1 MNHEY, CDR2 SVGEGT.